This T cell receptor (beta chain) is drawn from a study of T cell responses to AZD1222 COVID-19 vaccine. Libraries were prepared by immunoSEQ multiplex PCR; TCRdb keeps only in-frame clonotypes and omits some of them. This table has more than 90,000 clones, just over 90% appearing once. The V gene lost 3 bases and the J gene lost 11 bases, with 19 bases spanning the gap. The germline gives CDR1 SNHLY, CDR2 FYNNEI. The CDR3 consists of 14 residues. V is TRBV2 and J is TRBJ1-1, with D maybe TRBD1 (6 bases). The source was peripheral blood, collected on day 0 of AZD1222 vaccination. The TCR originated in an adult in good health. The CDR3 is CASSDPGAPNIAFF. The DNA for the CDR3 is TGTGCCAGCAGTGACCCAGGGGCGCCTAACATCGCTTTCTTT. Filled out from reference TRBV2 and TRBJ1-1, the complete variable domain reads EPEVTQTPSHQVTQMGQEVILRCVPISNHLYFYWYRQILGQKVEFLVSFYNNEISEKSEIFDDQFSVERPDGSNFTLKIRSTKLEDSAMYFCASSDPGAPNIAFFGQGTRLTVV.